This T cell receptor (beta chain) was found in a study of T cell repertoires in cytomegalovirus infection. Whole-study results and caveats: Predominance within the ex vivo response was attributable to HLA-C-restricted CMV-specific TCR beta clonotypes.

This clonotype has a handful of counts. Its antigen remains unknown. One entry per CDR3 protein results from TCRdb running MiXCR on the reads. In the table there are about 130,000 distinct CDR3 sequences, 20% to 30% of which are singletons. Per the germline V gene, CDR1 is SGHAT and CDR2 is FQDESV (reference sequence). V dropped 6 bases and J dropped 12 bases, with 21 bases sitting between them. The CDR3 contains 14 residues. This receptor was taken from a human donor in good health (CMV status not recorded). Some clones in this sample may be carry-over from other donors' samples. This chain joins TRBV11-1 and TRBJ2-1; TRBD1 might be the D (6 bases). The specimen sequenced was PBMCs, sequenced either directly or after in vitro stimulation (not recorded which). The CDR3 region is CASRSETDRRGQFF. CDR3 in DNA: TGTGCCAGCAGATCCGAGACCGACAGGCGTGGGCAGTTCTTC.